This TCR beta chain was profiled in a study of T-cell memory formation after mild COVID-19. General study points: CD4+ contracting clones were found mainly in CM and EM, and CD8+ ones in EMRA. Second-wave clones peaking on day 37 lacked confirmed SARS-CoV-2 specificity.

Germline V gene lookup returns CDR1 DFQATT and CDR2 SNEGSKA (reference sequence). Trimming shortened V by 3 bases and J by 5 bases, and 11 bases separated the two germline ends. This CDR3 spans 13 amino acids. TCRdb processed the 5' RACE reads anew with MiXCR; each CDR3 protein has one entry. The sample holds under 550,000 distinct CDR3 sequences, more than 15% seen once. Regarding this clonotype: The target antigen is unknown.

The chain combines TRBV20-1 with TRBJ1-5; no firm D call. The sequence came from a man between 18 and 29 years old who had mild COVID-19 (a few samples of this study predate the infection). Cell type and time point are not known. Material for sequencing was PBMCs or a T cell subset sorted from them (not recorded which). The CDR3 spells CSASRGPHQPQHF. DNA for the CDR3: TGCAGTGCTAGTAGAGGTCCTCATCAGCCCCAGCATTTT.